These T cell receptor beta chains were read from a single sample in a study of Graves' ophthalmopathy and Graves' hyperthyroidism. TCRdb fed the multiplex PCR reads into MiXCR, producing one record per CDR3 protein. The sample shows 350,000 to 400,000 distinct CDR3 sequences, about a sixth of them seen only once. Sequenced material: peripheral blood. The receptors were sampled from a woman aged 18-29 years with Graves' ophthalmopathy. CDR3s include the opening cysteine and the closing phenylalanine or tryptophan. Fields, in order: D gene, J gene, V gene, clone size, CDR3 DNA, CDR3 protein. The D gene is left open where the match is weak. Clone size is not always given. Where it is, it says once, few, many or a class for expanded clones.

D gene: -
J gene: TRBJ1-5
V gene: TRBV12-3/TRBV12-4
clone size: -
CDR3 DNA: TGTGCCAGCAGTTTACCGGGGTGGCAGCCCCAGCATTTT
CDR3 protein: CASSLPGWQPQHF

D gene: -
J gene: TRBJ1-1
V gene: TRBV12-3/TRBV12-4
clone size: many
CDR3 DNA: TGTGCCAGCAGTTTTCGCTTAGGGGGGCTTAGGGCTAAAGCTTTCTTT
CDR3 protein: CASSFRLGGLRAKAFF

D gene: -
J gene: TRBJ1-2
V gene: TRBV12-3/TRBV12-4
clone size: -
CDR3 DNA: TGTGCCAGCAGTTTTGGGGCAGGGACATTCTATGGCTACACCTTC
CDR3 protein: CASSFGAGTFYGYTF

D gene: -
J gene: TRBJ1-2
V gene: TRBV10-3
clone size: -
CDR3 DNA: TGTGCCATCAGCCCCCTCCGGGACACAAATGGCTACACCTTC
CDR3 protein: CAISPLRDTNGYTF

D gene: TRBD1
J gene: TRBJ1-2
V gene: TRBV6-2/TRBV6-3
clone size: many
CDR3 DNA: TGTGCCAGCAGTTACAAGGGACAGGCGTATGGCTACACCTTC
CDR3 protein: CASSYKGQAYGYTF

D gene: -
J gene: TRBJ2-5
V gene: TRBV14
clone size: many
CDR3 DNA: TGTGCCAGCAGCCAAGATCCCATTCCCGAGACCCAGTACTTC
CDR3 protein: CASSQDPIPETQYF

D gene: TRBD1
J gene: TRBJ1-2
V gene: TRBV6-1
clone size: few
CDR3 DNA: TGTGCCAGCAGTAGGGACAGGCCAAGTGGCTACACCTTC
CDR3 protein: CASSRDRPSGYTF

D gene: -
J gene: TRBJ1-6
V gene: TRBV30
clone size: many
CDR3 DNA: TGTGCCTGGAGGCCCGGGAATGGATATAATTCACCCCTCCACTTT
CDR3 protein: CAWRPGNGYNSPLHF

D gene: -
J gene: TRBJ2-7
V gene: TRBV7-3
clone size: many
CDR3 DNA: TGTGCCAGCAGCTTAACAGGTGGCGGTACCTACGAGCAGTACTTC
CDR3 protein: CASSLTGGGTYEQYF

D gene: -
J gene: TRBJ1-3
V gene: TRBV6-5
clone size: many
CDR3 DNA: TGTGCCAGCAGTTACTGGTCAGGGACTGGAAACACCATATATTTT
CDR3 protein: CASSYWSGTGNTIYF

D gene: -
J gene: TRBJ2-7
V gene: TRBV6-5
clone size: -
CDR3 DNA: TGTGCCAGCAGTTACCCAGGGTCTCTCGAGCAGTACTTC
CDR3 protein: CASSYPGSLEQYF

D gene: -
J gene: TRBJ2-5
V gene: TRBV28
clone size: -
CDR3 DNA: TGTGCCAGCAGGGACAGACAGTACCAAGAGACCCAGTACTTC
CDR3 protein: CASRDRQYQETQYF

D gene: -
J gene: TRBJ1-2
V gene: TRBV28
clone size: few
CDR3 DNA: TGTGCCAGCAGTTGGGGGAACCGACAACATGGCTACACCTTC
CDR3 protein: CASSWGNRQHGYTF

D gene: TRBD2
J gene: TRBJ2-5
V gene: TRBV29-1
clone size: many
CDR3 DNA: TGCAGCGTTCCGGGACTACCGAGGGAGACCCAGTACTTC
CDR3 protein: CSVPGLPRETQYF

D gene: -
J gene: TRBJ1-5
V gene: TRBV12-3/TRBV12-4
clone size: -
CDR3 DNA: TGTGCCAGCAGTTTAGAGTTCCATCAGCCCCAGCATTTT
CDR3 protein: CASSLEFHQPQHF

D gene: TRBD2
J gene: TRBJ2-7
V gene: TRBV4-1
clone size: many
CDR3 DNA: TGCGCCAGCAGCCAAGGGCTAGCGGAGCTCCGTCGGGAGCAGTACTTC
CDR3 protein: CASSQGLAELRREQYF